The TCR beta chain described here comes from a study of T cells in Graves' hyperthyroidism and ophthalmopathy. This CDR3 region has 15 residues. Trimming cost V 0 bases and J 2 bases; bases outside gene matches: 5. Germline lookup yields CDR1 SGHRS and CDR2 YFSETQ. In this sample, this clonotype turned up many times. TCR beta CDR3 regions were amplified from RNA transcripts. An initial round of RT-PCR targeting the TCR CDR3 relied on the HTBI primer set. TCRdb redid the calling of the multiplex PCR reads with MiXCR, one entry per CDR3 protein. The top ten hold more than 9.5% of the sample, which has roughly 380,000 distinct CDR3 sequences, over 11% seen once.

The source material was blood. This chain connects TRBV5-1 to TRBJ2-7; 7 bases fit TRBD1. The TCR sequence derives from a woman aged 55-70 years with Graves' hyperthyroidism. The CDR3 spells CASSLGWTGTYEQYF. CDR3 coding DNA: TGCGCCAGCAGCTTGGGCTGGACAGGCACCTACGAGCAGTACTTC.